This T cell receptor (beta chain) comes out of a study of shared clonotypes between healthy human individuals. Study findings and constraints: The study found lower generation probabilities in non-shared clonotypes than in those shared by all four donors. Genetic and exposure-history diversity was limited by the few donors.

It was 150 to 200 ng DNA, approximately 30,000 T cell genomes, that sorted-subset replicate PCRs used. Generated by immunoSEQ multiplex PCR, the TCRdb table keeps only in-frame clones and is missing some. Of about a million clones in the sample, roughly 70% were seen once. With regard to this clone: Its antigen is unknown.

V shed 3 bases, J shed 6 bases, and the junction held 2 bases outside the gene matches. This CDR3 region has 13 residues. Germline values: CDR1 SQVTM, CDR2 ANQGSEA. The source material was memory CD4+ T cells sorted from blood. The sample's subset: CD45RA-negative fraction. This clonotype was sampled from a young man in good health. This rearrangement joins TRBV29-1 to TRBJ2-3; 11 bases align to TRBD2. CDR3 residues: CSVEASGRDTQYF. In DNA form, the CDR3 reads TGCAGCGTTGAGGCTAGCGGGAGGGATACGCAGTATTTT.